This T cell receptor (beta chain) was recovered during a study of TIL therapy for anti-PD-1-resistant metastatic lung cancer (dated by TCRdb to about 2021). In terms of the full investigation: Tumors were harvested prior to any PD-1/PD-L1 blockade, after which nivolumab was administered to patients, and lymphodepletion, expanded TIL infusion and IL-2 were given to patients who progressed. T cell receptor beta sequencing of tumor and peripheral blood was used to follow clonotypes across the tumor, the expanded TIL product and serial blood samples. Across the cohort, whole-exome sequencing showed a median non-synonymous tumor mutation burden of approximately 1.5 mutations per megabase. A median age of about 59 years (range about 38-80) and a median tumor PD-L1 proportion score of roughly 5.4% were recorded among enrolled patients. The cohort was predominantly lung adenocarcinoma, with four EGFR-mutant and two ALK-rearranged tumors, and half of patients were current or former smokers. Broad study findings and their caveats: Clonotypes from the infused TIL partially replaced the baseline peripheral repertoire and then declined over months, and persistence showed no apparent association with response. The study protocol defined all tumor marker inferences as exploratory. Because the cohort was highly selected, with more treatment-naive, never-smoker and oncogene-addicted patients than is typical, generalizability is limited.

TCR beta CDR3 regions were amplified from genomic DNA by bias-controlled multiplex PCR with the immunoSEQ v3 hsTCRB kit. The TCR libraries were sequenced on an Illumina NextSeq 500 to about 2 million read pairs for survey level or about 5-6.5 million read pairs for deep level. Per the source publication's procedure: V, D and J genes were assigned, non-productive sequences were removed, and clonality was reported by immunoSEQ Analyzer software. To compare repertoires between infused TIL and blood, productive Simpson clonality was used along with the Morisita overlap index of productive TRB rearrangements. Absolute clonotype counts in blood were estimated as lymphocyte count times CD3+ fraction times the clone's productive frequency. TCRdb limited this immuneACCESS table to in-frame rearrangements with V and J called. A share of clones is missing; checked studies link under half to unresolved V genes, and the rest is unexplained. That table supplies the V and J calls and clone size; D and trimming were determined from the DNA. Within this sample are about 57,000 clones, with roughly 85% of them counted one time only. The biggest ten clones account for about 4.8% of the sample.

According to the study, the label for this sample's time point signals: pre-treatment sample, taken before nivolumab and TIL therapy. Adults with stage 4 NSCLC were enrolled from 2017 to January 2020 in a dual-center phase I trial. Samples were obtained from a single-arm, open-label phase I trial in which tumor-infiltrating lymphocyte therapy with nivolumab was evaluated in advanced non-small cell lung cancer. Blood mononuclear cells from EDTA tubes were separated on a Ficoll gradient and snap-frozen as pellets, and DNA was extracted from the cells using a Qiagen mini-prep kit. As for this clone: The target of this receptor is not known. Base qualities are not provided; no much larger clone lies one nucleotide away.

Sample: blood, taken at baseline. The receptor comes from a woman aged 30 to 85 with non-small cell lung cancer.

Here the CDR3 is given as CASKLAGGRQDEQFF. The base sequence is TGTGCCAGCAAACTAGCGGGGGGGCGTCAGGATGAGCAGTTCTTC. This chain is built from TRBV4-2 and TRBJ2-1, with 13 junctional bases fitting TRBD2. Per the germline V gene, LGHNA is the CDR1 and YNFKEQ is the CDR2. Relative to germline, V is missing 7 bases and J is missing 8 bases, with 8 bases of the junction outside any gene match. From its cysteine to its phenylalanine, the CDR3 spans 15 amino acids. Only the CDR3 DNA stays, 45 bases, in frame from base 1.